This is a list of T cell receptor beta chains from one sample in a study of T cell changes during pregnancy in multiple sclerosis. Sequenced by immunoSEQ multiplex PCR; TCRdb stores in-frame clones only, minus some. The table lists 91,000 or so clones, 80% to 95% of them singletons. Sequenced material: peripheral blood, taken after pregnancy. The source of these receptors is a female donor with multiple sclerosis, enrolled in a pregnancy study. Both conserved end residues are trimmed from each CDR3. A D gene is named only where the DNA matches it firmly.

j_gene,d_gene,v_gene,CDR3aa
TRBJ2-7,TRBD1,TRBV5-8,ASSLGQGPSYEQY
TRBJ2-7,TRBD2,TRBV18,ASSPGLAGRYEQY
TRBJ2-1,NA,TRBV5-4,ASSLQGSSYNEQF
TRBJ1-1,NA,TRBV19,ASSINFAVPEAF
TRBJ1-2,NA,TRBV2,ASGGVGGKSGGYT
TRBJ2-5,TRBD2,TRBV9,ASSVGTREETQY
TRBJ2-1,NA,TRBV9,ASSGRDWAQEQF
TRBJ2-4,NA,TRBV6-4,ASSETAGDGKNIQY
TRBJ2-2,TRBD1,TRBV27,ASSATGVTNTGELF
TRBJ2-7,TRBD1,TRBV2,ASSAWTGFYEQY
TRBJ2-7,TRBD1,TRBV7-6,ASSSTNRGLDRNEQY
TRBJ2-2,NA,TRBV5-1,ASSLAGGANTGELF
TRBJ2-7,TRBD2,TRBV19,ASSISGSPYEQY